This TCR beta chain appears in the sequencing data of a study of human T cells and chemical hapten exposure. The sample's time point: patch test 2, 6 weeks after DPC sensitization. The treatment is: therapeutic diphenylcyclopropenone sensitization with weekly scalp DPC. The table lists this clonotype with many counts. In the authors' methods: TCR counts had a median of about 92,000 per sample and spanned roughly 20,000 to 750,000. TCRdb re-called the RACE reads with MiXCR, one entry per CDR3 protein. The V and J calls, along with clone size, are taken from TCRdb and not from the paper's own processing. The sample holds about 40,000 distinct CDR3 sequences, 3.3% seen once. In germline, CDR1 is MNHEY, CDR2 SMNVEV (reference sequence). V lost 6 bases, J lost 4 bases, and 18 bases lay in between. This CDR3 contains 15 residues.

The chain has TRBV27 and TRBJ1-2, with D uncertain. The receptor comes from a man in his forties or fifties with alopecia areata. Some clones in this sample may be carry-over from other donors' samples. Sample: whole blood, taken in connection with sensitization to the hapten diphenylcyclopropenone (DPC). The DNA for the CDR3 is TGTGCCAGCAGAACTGGGGAGAAGTCGGTCTATGGCTACACCTTC. Translating it yields CASRTGEKSVYGYTF.